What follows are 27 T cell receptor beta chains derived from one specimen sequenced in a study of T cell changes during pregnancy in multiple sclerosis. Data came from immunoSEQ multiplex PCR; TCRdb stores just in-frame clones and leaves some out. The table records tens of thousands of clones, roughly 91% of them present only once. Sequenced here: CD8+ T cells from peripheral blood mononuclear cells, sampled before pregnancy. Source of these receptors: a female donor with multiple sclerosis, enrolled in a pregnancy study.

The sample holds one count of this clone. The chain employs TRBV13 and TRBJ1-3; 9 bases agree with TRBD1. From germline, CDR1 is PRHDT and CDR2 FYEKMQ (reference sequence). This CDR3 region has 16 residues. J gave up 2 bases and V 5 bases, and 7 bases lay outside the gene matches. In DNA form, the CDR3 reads TGTGCCAGCAGCAACTACAGGGGGCTAACTGGAAACACCATATATTTT. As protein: CASSNYRGLTGNTIYF.

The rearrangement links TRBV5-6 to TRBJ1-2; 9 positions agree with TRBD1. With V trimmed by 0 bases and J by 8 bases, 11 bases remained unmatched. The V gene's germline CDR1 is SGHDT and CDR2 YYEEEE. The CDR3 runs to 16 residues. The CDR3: CASSLGGTGGAEGYTF. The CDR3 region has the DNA TGTGCCAGCAGCTTGGGGGGAACAGGGGGCGCAGAGGGCTACACCTTC.

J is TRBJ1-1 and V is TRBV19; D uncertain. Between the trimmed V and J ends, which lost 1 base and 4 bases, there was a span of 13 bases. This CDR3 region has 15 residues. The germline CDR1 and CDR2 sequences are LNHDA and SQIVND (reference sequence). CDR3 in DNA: TGTGCCAGTAGTATAGGCGTAATCGCGGGCACTGAAGCTTTCTTT. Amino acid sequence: CASSIGVIAGTEAFF.

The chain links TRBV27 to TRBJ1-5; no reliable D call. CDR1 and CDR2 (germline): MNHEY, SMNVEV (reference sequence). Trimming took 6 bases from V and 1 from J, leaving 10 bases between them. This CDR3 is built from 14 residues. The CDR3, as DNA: TGTGCCAGCAGGAGAGGTGGAAGCAATCAGCCCCAGCATTTT. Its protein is CASRRGGSNQPQHF.

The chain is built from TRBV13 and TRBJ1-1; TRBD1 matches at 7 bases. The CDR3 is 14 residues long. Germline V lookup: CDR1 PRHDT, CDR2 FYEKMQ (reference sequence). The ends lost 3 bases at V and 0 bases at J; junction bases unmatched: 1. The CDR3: CASSFRGMNTEAFF. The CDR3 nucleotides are TGTGCCAGCAGCTTCAGGGGGATGAACACTGAAGCTTTCTTT.

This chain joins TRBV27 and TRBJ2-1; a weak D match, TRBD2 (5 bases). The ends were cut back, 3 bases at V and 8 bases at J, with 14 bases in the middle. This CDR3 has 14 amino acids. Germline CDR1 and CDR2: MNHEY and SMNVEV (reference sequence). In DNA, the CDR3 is TGTGCCAGCAGTTTTTTAACCGGAGGCGATGAGCAGTTCTTC. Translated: CASSFLTGGDEQFF.

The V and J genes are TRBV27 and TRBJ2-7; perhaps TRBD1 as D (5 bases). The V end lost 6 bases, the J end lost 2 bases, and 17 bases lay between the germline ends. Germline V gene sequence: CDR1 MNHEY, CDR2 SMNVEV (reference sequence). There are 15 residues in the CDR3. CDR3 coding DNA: TGTGCCAGCAGACCCCGCGCGGAAGGGGCCTACGAGCAGTACTTC. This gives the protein CASRPRAEGAYEQYF.

The CDR3 sequence is CASSEFGNHEQYF. CDR3 DNA: TGTGCCAGCAGTGAATTCGGGAACCACGAGCAGTACTTC. The chain recombines TRBV2 with TRBJ2-7; maybe TRBD2 (5 bases). Germline V lookup: CDR1 SNHLY, CDR2 FYNNEI. The CDR3 consists of 13 residues. V lost 2 bases and J 5 bases, leaving 10 bases between the germline ends. The full variable domain, with the rest looked up from reference TRBV2 and TRBJ2-7, is EPEVTQTPSHQVTQMGQEVILRCVPISNHLYFYWYRQILGQKVEFLVSFYNNEISEKSEIFDDQFSVERPDGSNFTLKIRSTKLEDSAMYFCASSEFGNHEQYFGPGTRLTVT.

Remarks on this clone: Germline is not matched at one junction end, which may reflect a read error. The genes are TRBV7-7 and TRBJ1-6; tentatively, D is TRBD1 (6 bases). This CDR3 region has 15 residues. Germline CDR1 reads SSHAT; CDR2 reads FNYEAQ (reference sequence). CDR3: CASSLPAGENSPLHF. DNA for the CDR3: TGTGCTAGCAGCTTACCGGCAGGGGAGAATTCACCCCTCCACTTT.

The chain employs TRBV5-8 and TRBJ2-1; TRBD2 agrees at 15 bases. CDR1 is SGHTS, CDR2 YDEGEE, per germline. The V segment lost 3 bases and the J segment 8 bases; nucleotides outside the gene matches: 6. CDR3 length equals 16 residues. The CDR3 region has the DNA TGTGCCAGCAGCTGGGGACTAGCGGGGGGTCGGGATGAGCAGTTCTTC. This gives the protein CASSWGLAGGRDEQFF.

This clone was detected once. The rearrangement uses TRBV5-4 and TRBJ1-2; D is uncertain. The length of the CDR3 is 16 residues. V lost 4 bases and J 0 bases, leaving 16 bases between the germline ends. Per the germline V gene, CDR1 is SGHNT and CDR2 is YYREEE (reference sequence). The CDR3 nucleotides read TGTGCCAGCAGCGGATACGACTCTACCACTAACTATGGCTACACCTTC. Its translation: CASSGYDSTTNYGYTF.

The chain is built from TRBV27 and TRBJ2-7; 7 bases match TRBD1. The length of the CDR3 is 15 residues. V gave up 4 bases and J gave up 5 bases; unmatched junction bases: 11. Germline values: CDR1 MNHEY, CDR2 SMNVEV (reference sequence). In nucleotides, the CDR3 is TGTGCCAGCAGTTCCTCCGGACAGGTCCCACACGAGCAGTACTTC. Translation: CASSSSGQVPHEQYF.

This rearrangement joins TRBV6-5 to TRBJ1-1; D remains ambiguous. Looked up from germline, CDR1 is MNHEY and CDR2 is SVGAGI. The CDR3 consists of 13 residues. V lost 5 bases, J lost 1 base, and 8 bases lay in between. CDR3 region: CASSDSPNTEAFF. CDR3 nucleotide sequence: TGTGCCAGCAGTGATAGTCCGAACACTGAAGCTTTCTTT.

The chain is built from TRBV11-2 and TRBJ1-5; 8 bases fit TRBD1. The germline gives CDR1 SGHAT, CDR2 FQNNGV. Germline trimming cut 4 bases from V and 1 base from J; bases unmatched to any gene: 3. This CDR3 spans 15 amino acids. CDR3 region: CASSYGQGSNQPQHF. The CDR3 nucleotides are TGTGCCAGCAGCTATGGACAGGGAAGCAATCAGCCCCAGCATTTT.

This chain's CDR3 is CASSLSAGISEQYF. The CDR3, as DNA: TGTGCCAGCAGCTTATCGGCAGGGATTAGCGAGCAGTACTTC. V gene TRBV7-6 combines with J gene TRBJ2-7, with D possibly matching TRBD1 (5 bases). Germline loops: CDR1 SGHVS, CDR2 FNYEAQ. With 2 bases removed from V and 6 bases from J, the gap between germline ends came to 14 bases. This CDR3 contains 14 residues.

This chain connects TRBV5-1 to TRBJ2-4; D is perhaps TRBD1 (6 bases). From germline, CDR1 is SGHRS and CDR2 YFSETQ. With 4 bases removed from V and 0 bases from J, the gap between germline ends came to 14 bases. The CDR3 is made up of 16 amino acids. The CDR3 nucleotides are TGCGCCAGCAGCCGTTGGACAGACCTAGCCAAAAACATTCAGTACTTC. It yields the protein CASSRWTDLAKNIQYF. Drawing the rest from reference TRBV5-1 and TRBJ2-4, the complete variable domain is KAGVTQTPRYLIKTRGQQVTLSCSPISGHRSVSWYQQTPGQGLQFLFEYFSETQRNKGNFPGRFSGRQFSNSRSEMNVSTLELGDSALYLCASSRWTDLAKNIQYFGAGTRLSVL.

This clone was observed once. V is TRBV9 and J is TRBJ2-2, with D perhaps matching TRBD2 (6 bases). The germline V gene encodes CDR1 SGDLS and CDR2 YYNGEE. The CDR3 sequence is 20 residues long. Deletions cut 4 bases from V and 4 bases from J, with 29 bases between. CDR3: CASSPPISERAGSVTGELFF. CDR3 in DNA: TGTGCCAGCAGCCCCCCCATTTCAGAAAGAGCGGGTTCCGTCACCGGGGAGCTGTTTTTT.

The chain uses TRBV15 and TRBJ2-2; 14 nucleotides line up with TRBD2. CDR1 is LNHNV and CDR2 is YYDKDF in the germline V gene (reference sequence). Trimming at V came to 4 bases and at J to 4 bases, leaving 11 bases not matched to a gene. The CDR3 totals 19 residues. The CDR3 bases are TGTGCCACCAGCACAGCGTCGGGACTAGCGGGGGCCGGCACCGGGGAGCTGTTTTTT. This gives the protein CATSTASGLAGAGTGELFF.

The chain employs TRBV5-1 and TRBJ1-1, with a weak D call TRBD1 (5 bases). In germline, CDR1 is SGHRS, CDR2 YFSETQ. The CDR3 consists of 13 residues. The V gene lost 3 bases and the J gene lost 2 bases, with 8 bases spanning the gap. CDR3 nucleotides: TGCGCCAGCAGCTCGACAGTTAACACTGAAGCTTTCTTT. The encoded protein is CASSSTVNTEAFF.

The CDR3 spells CASSEYEGQGVYEAFF. In nucleotides, the CDR3 is TGTGCCAGCAGTGAATATGAAGGACAGGGGGTTTATGAAGCTTTCTTT. The V call is TRBV6-1, the J call TRBJ1-1, with 10 bases identical to TRBD1. The V gene's germline CDR1 is MNHNS and CDR2 SASEGT. V was clipped by 2 bases and J by 7 bases; unmatched bases: 10. CDR3 length: 16 residues.

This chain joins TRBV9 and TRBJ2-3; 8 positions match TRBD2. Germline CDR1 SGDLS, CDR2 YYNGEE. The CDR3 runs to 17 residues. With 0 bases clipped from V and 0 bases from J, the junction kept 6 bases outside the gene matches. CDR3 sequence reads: CASSVDASGGSTDTQYF. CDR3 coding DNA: TGTGCCAGCAGCGTAGATGCGAGCGGGGGTAGCACAGATACGCAGTATTTT.

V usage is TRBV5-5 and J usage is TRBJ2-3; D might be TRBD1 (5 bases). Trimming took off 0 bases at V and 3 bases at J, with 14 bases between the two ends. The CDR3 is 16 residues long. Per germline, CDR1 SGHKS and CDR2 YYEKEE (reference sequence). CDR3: CASSLVGDFGTDTQYF. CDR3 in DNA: TGTGCCAGCAGCTTGGTAGGGGATTTTGGAACAGATACGCAGTATTTT.

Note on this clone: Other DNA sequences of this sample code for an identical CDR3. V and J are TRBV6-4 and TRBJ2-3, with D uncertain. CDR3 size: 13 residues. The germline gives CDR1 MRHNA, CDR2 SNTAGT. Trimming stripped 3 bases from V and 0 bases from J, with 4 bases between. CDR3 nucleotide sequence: TGTGCCAGCAGTGAGCGAAGCACAGATACGCAGTATTTT. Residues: CASSERSTDTQYF.

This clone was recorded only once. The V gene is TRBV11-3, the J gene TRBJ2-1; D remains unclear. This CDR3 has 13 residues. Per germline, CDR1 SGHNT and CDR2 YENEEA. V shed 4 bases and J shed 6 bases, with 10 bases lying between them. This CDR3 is CASSSPQINEQFF. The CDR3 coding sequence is TGTGCCAGCAGCTCCCCTCAGATCAATGAGCAGTTCTTC.

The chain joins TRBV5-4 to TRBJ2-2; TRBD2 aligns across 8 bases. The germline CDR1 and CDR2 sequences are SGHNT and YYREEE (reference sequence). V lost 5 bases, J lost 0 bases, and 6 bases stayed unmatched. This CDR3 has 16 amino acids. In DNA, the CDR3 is TGTGCCAGCAGGGAGGCGGGGGGACCGAACACCGGGGAGCTGTTTTTT. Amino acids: CASREAGGPNTGELFF.

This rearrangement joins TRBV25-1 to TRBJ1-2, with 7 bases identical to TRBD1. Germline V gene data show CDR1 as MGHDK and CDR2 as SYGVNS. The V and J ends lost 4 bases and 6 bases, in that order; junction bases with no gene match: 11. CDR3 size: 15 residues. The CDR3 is CASSARTGVFDGYTF. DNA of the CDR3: TGTGCCAGCAGTGCCCGAACAGGGGTTTTCGATGGCTACACCTTC.

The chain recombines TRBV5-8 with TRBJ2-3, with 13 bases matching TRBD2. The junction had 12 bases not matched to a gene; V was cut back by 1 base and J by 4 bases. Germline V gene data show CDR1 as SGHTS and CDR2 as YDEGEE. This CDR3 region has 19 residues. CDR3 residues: CASSLTSGGAYPGSDTQYF. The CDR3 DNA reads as TGTGCCAGCAGCTTGACTAGCGGGGGGGCATATCCAGGCTCAGATACGCAGTATTTT.